This T cell receptor (beta chain) was observed in a study of shared clonotypes between healthy human individuals. HIV-negative, healthy adults without recent acute infections or vaccinations were the donors. Generated by immunoSEQ multiplex PCR, the TCRdb table keeps only in-frame clones and is missing some. The sample lists millions of clones, approximately 93% occurring once. V lost 1 base to trimming and J lost 7 bases, with 14 bases between them. The CDR3 runs 15 residues. The germline gives CDR1 SNHLY, CDR2 FYNNEI. Material: naive CD4+ T cells from PBMCs. Described subset: CD45RA+ positively selected. V is TRBV2 and J is TRBJ1-5, with D possibly TRBD1 on 5 matching bases. The origin of this receptor is a man in his late teens or twenties in good health. Some clones in this sample may be carry-over from other donors' samples. In DNA form, the CDR3 reads TGTGCCAGCAGTGAAGAGCGGGGGTCTTGGCAGCCCCAGCATTTT. This gives the protein CASSEERGSWQPQHF.